This TCR beta chain was documented in a study of blood T cell repertoires in COVID-19. This table comes from immunoSEQ multiplex PCR, and its TCRdb copy is limited to in-frame clones, with some not included. The sample shows nearly 350,000 clones, about 90% of them seen only once. Sequences were obtained from PBMCs or T cells enriched from blood (not recorded which). The TCR sequence derives from a woman in her 30s who had recovered from COVID-19.

The CDR3: CASIPDRGSYEQYF. The CDR3, as DNA: TGTGCCAGCATACCGGACAGGGGATCCTACGAGCAGTACTTC. This chain joins TRBV2 and TRBJ2-7, with 9 positions matching TRBD1. The CDR3 has 14 amino acids. Looked up from germline, CDR1 is SNHLY and CDR2 is FYNNEI. V gave up 7 bases and J gave up 1 base; unmatched junction bases: 5.